This TCR beta chain was found in a study of T cells in Graves' hyperthyroidism and ophthalmopathy. It was RNA transcripts that yielded the amplified TCR beta CDR3 regions. Primed by the HTBI set, a first-round RT-PCR was run on the TCR CDR3. Using its own MiXCR run on the multiplex PCR reads, TCRdb lists one record per CDR3 protein. The table shows 650,000 to 800,000 distinct CDR3 sequences, with just under 45% occurring only once. This clonotype was seen just once. Its antigen is not identified. Study results and caveats: By a 13 V-J model, ophthalmopathy was set apart from stable hyperthyroidism.

The CDR3 runs to 12 residues. From germline, CDR1 is MGHDK and CDR2 SYGVNS. The chain couples TRBV25-1 to TRBJ2-7; either TRBD1 or TRBD2 may supply D (5 bases each). Sequencing was done on a sample of peripheral blood or thyroid tissue (not recorded which). The receptor comes from an adult man with Graves' disease, either hyperthyroidism or ophthalmopathy (not recorded which). CDR3 sequence: CATRDVSYEQYF. DNA for the CDR3: TGTGCTACCAGGGACGTATCCTACGAGCAGTACTTC.